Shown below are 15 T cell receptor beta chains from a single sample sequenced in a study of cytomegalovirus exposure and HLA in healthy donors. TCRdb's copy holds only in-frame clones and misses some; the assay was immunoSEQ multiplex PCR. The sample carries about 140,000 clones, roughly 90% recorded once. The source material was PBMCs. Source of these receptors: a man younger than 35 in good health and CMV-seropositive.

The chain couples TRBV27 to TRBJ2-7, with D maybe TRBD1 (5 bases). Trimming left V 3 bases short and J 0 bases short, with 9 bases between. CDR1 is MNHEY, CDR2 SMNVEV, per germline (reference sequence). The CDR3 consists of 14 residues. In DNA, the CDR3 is TGTGCCAGCAGTTTGAGCGACAGCTCCTACGAGCAGTACTTC. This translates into CASSLSDSSYEQYF.

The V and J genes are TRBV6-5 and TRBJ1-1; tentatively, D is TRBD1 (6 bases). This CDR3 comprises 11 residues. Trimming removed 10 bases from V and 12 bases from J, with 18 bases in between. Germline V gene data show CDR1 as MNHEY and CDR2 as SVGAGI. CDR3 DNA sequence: TGTGCCACCCTGACCGGGACAAGAACTTTCTTT. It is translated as CATLTGTRTFF.

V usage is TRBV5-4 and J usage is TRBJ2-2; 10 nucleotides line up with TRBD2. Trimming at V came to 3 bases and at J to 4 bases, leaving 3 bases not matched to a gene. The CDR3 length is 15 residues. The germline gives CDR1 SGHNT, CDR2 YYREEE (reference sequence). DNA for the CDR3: TGTGCCAGCAGCTCCAGCGGGAGGGTCACCGGGGAGCTGTTTTTT. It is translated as CASSSSGRVTGELFF.

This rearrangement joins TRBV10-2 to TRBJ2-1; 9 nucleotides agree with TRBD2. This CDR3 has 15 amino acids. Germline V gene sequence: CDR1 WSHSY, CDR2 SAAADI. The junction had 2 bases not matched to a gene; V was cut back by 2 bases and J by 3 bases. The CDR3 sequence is CASSELAGIYNEQFF. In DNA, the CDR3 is TGCGCCAGCAGTGAGCTAGCGGGGATCTACAATGAGCAGTTCTTC.

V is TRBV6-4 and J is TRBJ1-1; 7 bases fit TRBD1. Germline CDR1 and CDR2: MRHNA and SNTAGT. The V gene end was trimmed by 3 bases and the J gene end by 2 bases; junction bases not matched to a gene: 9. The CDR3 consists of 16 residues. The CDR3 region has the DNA TGTGCCAGCAGTGATCATACTGGGACAGAAAACACTGAAGCTTTCTTT. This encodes CASSDHTGTENTEAFF.

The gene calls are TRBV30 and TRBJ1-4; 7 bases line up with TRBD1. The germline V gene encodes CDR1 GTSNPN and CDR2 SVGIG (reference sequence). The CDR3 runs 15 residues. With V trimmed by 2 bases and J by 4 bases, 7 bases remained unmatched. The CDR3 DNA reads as TGTGCCTGGAGTACCCGGGACAGATATAATGAAAAACTGTTTTTT. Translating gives CAWSTRDRYNEKLFF.

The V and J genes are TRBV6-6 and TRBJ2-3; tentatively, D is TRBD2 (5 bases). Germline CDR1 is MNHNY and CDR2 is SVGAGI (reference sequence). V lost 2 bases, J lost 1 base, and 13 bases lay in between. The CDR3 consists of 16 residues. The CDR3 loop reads CASSYPKHGGTDTQYF. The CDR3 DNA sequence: TGTGCCAGCAGTTACCCAAAGCACGGGGGCACAGATACGCAGTATTTT.

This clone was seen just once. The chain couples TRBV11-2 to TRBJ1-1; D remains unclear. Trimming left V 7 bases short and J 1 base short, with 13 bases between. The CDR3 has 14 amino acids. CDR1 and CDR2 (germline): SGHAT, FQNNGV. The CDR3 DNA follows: TGTGCCAGCAACCGACCAAGACAGAACACTGAAGCTTTCTTT. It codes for CASNRPRQNTEAFF.

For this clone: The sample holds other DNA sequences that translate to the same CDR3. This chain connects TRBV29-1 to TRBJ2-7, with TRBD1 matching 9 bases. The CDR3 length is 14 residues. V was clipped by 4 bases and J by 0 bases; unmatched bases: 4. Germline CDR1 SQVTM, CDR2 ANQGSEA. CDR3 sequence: CSVVGQGTSYEQYF. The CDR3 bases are TGCAGCGTTGTAGGACAGGGGACCTCCTACGAGCAGTACTTC.

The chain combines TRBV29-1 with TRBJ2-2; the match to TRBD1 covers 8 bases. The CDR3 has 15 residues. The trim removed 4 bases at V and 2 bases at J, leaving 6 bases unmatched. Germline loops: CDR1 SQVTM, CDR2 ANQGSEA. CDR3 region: CSVAQGASNTGELFF. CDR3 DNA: TGCAGCGTTGCGCAGGGGGCAAGTAACACCGGGGAGCTGTTTTTT.

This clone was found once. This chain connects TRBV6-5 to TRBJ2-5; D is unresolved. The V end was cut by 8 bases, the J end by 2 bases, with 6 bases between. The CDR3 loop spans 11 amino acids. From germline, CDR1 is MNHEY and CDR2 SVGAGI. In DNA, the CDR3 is TGTGCCAGCCGTCTACAAGAGACCCAGTACTTC. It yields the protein CASRLQETQYF.

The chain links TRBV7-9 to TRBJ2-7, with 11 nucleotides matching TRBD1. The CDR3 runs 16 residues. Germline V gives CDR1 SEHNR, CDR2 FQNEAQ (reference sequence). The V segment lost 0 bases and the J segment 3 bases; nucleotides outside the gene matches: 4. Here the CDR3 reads CASSLAGGTGGYEQYF. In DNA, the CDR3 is TGTGCCAGCAGCTTAGCGGGAGGGACAGGGGGCTACGAGCAGTACTTC.

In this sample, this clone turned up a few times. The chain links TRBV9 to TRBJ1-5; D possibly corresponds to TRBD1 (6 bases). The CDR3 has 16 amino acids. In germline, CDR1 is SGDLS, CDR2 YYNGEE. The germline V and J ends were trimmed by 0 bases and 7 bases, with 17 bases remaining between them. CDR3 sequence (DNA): TGTGCCAGCAGCGTAGGCCCCTACAGGGATGGACAGCCCCAGCATTTT. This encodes CASSVGPYRDGQPQHF.

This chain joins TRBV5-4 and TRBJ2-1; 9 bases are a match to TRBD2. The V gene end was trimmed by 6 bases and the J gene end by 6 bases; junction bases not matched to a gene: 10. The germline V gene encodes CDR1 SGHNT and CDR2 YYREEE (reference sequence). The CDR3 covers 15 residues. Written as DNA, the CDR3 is TGTGCCAGCACGGGGGGGAGCGGGAGGATCAATGAGCAGTTCTTC. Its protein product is CASTGGSGRINEQFF. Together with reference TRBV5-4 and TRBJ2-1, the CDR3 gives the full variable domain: ETGVTQSPTHLIKTRGQQVTLRCSSQSGHNTVSWYQQALGQGPQFIFQYYREEENGRGNFPPRFSGLQFPNYSSELNVNALELDDSALYLCASTGGSGRINEQFFGPGTRLTVL.

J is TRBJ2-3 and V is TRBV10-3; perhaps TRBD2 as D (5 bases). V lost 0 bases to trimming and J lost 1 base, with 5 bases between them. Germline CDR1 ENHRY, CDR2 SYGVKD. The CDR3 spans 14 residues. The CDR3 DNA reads TGTGCCATCAGTGAGTCGGAGGGCACAGATACGCAGTATTTT. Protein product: CAISESEGTDTQYF.